The clone carrying this T cell receptor (beta chain) occurred many times. What it recognizes is unknown. The read is 3 residues too short to cover the CDR3 end, so that end is filled in from the germline J gene. The record originates from a study of T cell clonality in common variable immunodeficiency. Sequencing used immunoSEQ multiplex PCR; TCRdb keeps in-frame clones, though not all of them. The sample lists 35,000 to 50,000 clones, none appearing once, the ten largest making up about 0.68%. V shed 0 bases and J 4 bases; nucleotides not matched to a gene: 7. This CDR3 is built from 16 residues. Germline V gene data show CDR1 as MGHRA and CDR2 as YSYEKL. Study findings and constraints: Common variable immunodeficiency TCR beta sequences reportedly had fewer deletions and N-nucleotide insertions. CVID subjects had higher TCRbeta clonality than healthy controls, most marked in about a third. Shared TCRbeta clones were fewer between CVID subjects than controls.

Heparinized whole blood, roughly 5 to 9 ml, came from each donor. This receptor was obtained from a person aged 18-70 years in good health. The V call is TRBV4-1, the J call TRBJ1-1; 8 nucleotides line up with TRBD1. The sequenced material came from peripheral blood mononuclear cells. Here the CDR3 reads CASSQEEARGLTEAFF. The sequenced part of the CDR3 DNA is TGCGCCAGCAGCCAAGAAGAGGCCAGGGGGCTCACTGAA.